Each of the 2 T cell receptor beta chains below was sequenced from the same sample in a study of OX40 agonist ivuxolimab in advanced cancers. Only in-frame clones appear in the TCRdb table, and some are missing; sequencing was by immunoSEQ multiplex PCR. The top ten hold 14% of the sample, which has about 50,000 clones, roughly nine tenths seen once. Here the sequenced sample was CD4+ or CD8+ T cells sorted from blood, taken in a trial of the OX40 agonist ivuxolimab. These receptor sequences come from an adult with an advanced solid tumor such as melanoma, head and neck, liver or kidney cancer.

This clone is a singleton in its sample. A read error may produce the germline difference seen at one junction end. J is TRBJ2-7 and V is TRBV6-4, with 7 bases that match TRBD2. This CDR3 is built from 14 residues. The germline CDR1 and CDR2 sequences are MRHNA and SNTAGT. The CDR3 loop reads CASSPETSSDEQYF. The CDR3 DNA reads as TGTGCCAGCAGTCCCGAGACTAGCTCCGACGAGCAGTACTTC.

This clone showed up just once. The V call is TRBV7-2, the J call TRBJ1-2; TRBD1 is a possible D gene (6 bases). From germline, CDR1 is SGHTA and CDR2 FQGNSA. The CDR3 consists of 15 residues. Trimming left V 5 bases short and J 0 bases short, with 13 bases between. The CDR3 sequence: CASSQGRAANYGYTF. Written as DNA, the CDR3 is TGTGCCAGCAGCCAGGGGAGGGCTGCTAACTATGGCTACACCTTC.